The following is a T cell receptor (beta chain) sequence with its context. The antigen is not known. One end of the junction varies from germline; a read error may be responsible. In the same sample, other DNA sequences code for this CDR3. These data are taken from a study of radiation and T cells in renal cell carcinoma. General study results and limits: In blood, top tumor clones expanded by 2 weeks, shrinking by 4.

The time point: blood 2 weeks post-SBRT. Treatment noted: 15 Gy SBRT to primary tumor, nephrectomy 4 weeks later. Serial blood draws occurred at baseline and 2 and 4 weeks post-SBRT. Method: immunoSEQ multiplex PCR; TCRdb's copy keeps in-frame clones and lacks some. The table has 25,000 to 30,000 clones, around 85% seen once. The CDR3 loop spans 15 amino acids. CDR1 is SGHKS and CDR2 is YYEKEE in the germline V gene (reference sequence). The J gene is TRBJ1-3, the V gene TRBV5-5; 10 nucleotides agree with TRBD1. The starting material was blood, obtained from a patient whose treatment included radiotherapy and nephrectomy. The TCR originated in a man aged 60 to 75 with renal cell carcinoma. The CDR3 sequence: CASSRTGGPGNTIYF. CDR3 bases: TGTGCCAGCAGCAGGACAGGGGGACCGGGAAACACCATATACTTT.